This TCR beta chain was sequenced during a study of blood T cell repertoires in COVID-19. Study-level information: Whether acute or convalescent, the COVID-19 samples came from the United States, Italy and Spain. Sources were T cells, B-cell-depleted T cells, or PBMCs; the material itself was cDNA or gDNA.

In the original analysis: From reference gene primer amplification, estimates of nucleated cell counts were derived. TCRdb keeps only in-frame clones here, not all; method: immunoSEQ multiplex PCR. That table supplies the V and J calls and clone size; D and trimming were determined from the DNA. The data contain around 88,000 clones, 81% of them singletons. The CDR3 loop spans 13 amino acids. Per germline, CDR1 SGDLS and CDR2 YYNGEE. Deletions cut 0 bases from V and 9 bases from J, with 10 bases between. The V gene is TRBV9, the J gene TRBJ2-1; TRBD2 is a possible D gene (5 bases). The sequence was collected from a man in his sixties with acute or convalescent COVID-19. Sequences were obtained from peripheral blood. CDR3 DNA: TGTGCCAGCAGCGTAGGCCCGGGAAGTGAGCAGTTCTTC. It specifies CASSVGPGSEQFF.